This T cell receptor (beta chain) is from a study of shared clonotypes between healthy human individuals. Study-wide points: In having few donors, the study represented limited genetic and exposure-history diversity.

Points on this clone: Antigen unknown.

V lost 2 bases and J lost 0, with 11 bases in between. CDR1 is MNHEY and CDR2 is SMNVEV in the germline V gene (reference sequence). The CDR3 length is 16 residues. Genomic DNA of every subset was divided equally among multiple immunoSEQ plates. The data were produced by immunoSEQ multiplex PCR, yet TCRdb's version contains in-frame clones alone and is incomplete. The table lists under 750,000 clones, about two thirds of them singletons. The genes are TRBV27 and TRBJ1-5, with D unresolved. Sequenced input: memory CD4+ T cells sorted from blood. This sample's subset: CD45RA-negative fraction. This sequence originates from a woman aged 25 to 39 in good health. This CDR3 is CASSLQGPYSNQPQHF. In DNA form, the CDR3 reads TGTGCCAGCAGTTTACAAGGGCCGTATAGCAATCAGCCCCAGCATTTT.